This TCR beta chain was retrieved from a study of OX40 agonist ivuxolimab in advanced cancers. Looking at the study overall: The dose-escalation cohort had hepatocellular carcinoma, melanoma, renal cell or head and neck cancer. Treatment received earlier with anti-PD-1, anti-PD-L1 or anti-CTLA-4 agents was allowed, and over 30% had some. The study reported partial responses in three patients: one hepatocellular carcinoma, two cutaneous melanoma. Study-level points and caveats: Mean expanded clone counts were higher in CD8+ than CD4+ T cells.

In its sample, this clone was seen once. As yet, its antigen is unknown. The V end was cut by 7 bases, the J end by 6 bases, with 17 bases between. The CDR3 has 14 residues. Germline CDR1 reads MDHEN; CDR2 reads SYDVKM. The protocol was immunoSEQ multiplex PCR, while the TCRdb copy is restricted to in-frame clones and leaves out a portion. The table has tens of thousands of clones, about nine tenths seen once. The material sequenced was CD4+ or CD8+ T cells sorted from blood, taken in a trial of the OX40 agonist ivuxolimab. This clonotype was obtained from an adult with an advanced solid tumor such as melanoma, head and neck, liver or kidney cancer. The chain recombines TRBV28 with TRBJ2-3; D is undetermined. The CDR3 nucleotides read TGTGCCAGCAAAGATCAAGGAAGTTGGGATACGCAGTATTTT. It encodes CASKDQGSWDTQYF.